The 25 T cell receptor beta chains reported below all come from one sample, sequenced in a study of PD-1 blockade in classical Hodgkin lymphoma. Clones were read by immunoSEQ multiplex PCR, and TCRdb kept only the in-frame ones, dropping some. The data contain 25,000 to 35,000 clones, about 70% of them singletons. Time point described: cycle 4 day 1 (C4D1), after less than 7 weeks of nivolumab. Every patient was affected by relapse after autologous stem cell transplantation, while exposure to brentuximab vedotin was not uniform. Sequenced material: peripheral blood mononuclear cells (PBMCs), taken before the fourth cycle of nivolumab. The source of these receptors is a human donor with classical Hodgkin lymphoma.

This rearrangement joins TRBV6-6 to TRBJ1-1; 9 bases are shared with TRBD1. This CDR3 spans 14 amino acids. CDR1 is MNHNY, CDR2 SVGAGI, per germline (reference sequence). Trimming at V came to 7 bases and at J to 6 bases, leaving 9 bases not matched to a gene. CDR3 DNA sequence: TGTGCCAGCAAACCGACAGGGGGGGGACCTGAAGCTTTCTTT. Translated, it gives CASKPTGGGPEAFF.

The V call is TRBV11-2, the J call TRBJ1-2; D remains unclear. CDR3 length: 14 residues. V lost 2 bases and J 0 bases, leaving 7 bases between the germline ends. Germline lookup yields CDR1 SGHAT and CDR2 FQNNGV. The CDR3 sequence: CASSLLGSNYGYTF. In nucleotides, the CDR3 is TGTGCCAGCAGCTTACTCGGGTCTAACTATGGCTACACCTTC.

The J gene is TRBJ2-2, the V gene TRBV28; the D is unclear. Trimming cost V 2 bases and J 4 bases, with 17 bases left between them. Germline CDR1 MDHEN, CDR2 SYDVKM. The CDR3 spans 17 residues. The CDR3, as DNA: TGTGCCAGCAGTTTAAATGTTAGGGCGGCGAGCACCGGGGAGCTGTTTTTT. Encoded protein: CASSLNVRAASTGELFF.

This sequence joins TRBV15 and TRBJ1-3; D is possibly TRBD1 (5 bases). Between the trimmed V and J ends, which lost 4 bases and 0 bases, there was a span of 7 bases. The CDR3 consists of 14 residues. Per the germline V gene, CDR1 is LNHNV and CDR2 is YYDKDF (reference sequence). As DNA, the CDR3 is TGTGCCACCAGCACTGACAGCTCTGGAAACACCATATATTTT. Encoded protein: CATSTDSSGNTIYF.

The chain employs TRBV9 and TRBJ1-2; D gene unclear. Trimming left V 4 bases short and J 8 bases short, with 12 bases between. This CDR3 region has 12 residues. CDR1 is SGDLS, CDR2 YYNGEE, per germline. This CDR3 reads CASSPSGLGYTF. The CDR3 DNA is TGTGCCAGCAGCCCGAGCGGGCTGGGCTACACCTTC.

The genes are TRBV7-9 and TRBJ2-1, with D possibly matching TRBD2 (6 bases). V lost 6 bases and J 2 bases, leaving 20 bases between the germline ends. The CDR3 runs to 17 residues. Germline V gene sequence: CDR1 SEHNR, CDR2 FQNEAQ (reference sequence). The CDR3 is CASSIEAGLSTYNEQFF. DNA of the CDR3: TGTGCCAGCAGTATTGAAGCGGGCCTGTCTACCTACAATGAGCAGTTCTTC.

The gene calls are TRBV21-1 and TRBJ2-1; no check of the table's D call, TRBD2, against the DNA was made. TRBV21-1 is a listed pseudogene. The CDR3 sequence is 16 residues long. The CDR3 DNA is TGTGCCAGCAGCGGGCGCCTAGCGGGGCATACAATCGAGCAGTTCTTC. Its translation: CASSGRLAGHTIEQFF.

This chain joins TRBV7-8 and TRBJ2-2, with 7 bases aligning to TRBD1. CDR3 length equals 12 residues. The V segment lost 5 bases and the J segment 6 bases; nucleotides outside the gene matches: 0. Germline V CDR1 and CDR2: SGHVS, FQNEAQ. The CDR3, as DNA: TGTGCCAGCAGCCAGGGGGCCGGGGAGCTGTTTTTT. Its protein product is CASSQGAGELFF.

This sequence joins TRBV6-5 and TRBJ2-1, with 9 bases that match TRBD2. V lost 7 bases and J lost 11; bases outside the gene matches: 12. The length of the CDR3 is 14 residues. Germline V gives CDR1 MNHEY, CDR2 SVGAGI. This chain's CDR3 is CASTPGSSGGKQFF. The CDR3 DNA is TGTGCCAGCACCCCCGGGAGTAGCGGGGGAAAGCAGTTCTTC.

Turning to this clone: Germline is not matched at one junction end, which may reflect a read error. V usage is TRBV7-8 and J usage is TRBJ1-2; D is possibly TRBD1 (6 bases). Germline loops: CDR1 SGHVS, CDR2 FQNEAQ. The CDR3 spans 15 residues. CDR3 bases: TGTGCCGGCAGCCTCTACAGGGAGTACAACTATGGCTACACCTTC. It is translated as CAGSLYREYNYGYTF.

V and J are TRBV27 and TRBJ2-3; D is possibly TRBD1 (5 bases). This CDR3 is built from 14 residues. V lost 5 bases to trimming and J lost 0 bases, with 9 bases between them. Germline V gene data show CDR1 as MNHEY and CDR2 as SMNVEV (reference sequence). The CDR3 DNA reads TGTGCCAGCAGTGAACAGGATAGCACAGATACGCAGTATTTT. It specifies CASSEQDSTDTQYF.

CDR3 in amino acids: CSGTNNEQFF. The DNA for the CDR3 is TGCAGCGGGACGAACAATGAGCAGTTCTTC. The chain combines TRBV29-1 with TRBJ2-1; D is unclear. This CDR3 is 10 amino acids long. With 7 bases removed from V and 5 bases from J, the gap between germline ends came to 6 bases. CDR1 SQVTM and CDR2 ANQGSEA come from the germline V gene.

The V and J genes are TRBV15 and TRBJ1-5, with D possibly being TRBD1 (5 bases). Per the germline V gene, CDR1 is LNHNV and CDR2 is YYDKDF (reference sequence). V was clipped by 3 bases and J by 6 bases, with 6 bases between them. This CDR3 is 12 amino acids long. CDR3 coding DNA: TGTGCCACCAGCAGTGGGGGTCAGCCCCAGCATTTT. It translates to CATSSGGQPQHF.

Relative to its sample, this clone is medium-sized. This chain connects TRBV7-6 to TRBJ2-7; D is ambiguous. This CDR3 has 14 residues. Germline V lookup: CDR1 SGHVS, CDR2 FNYEAQ. V was shortened by 1 base and J by 3 bases, with 10 bases between the two germline ends. CDR3 bases: TGTGCCAGCAGCTTAGAGGCTAGTATCTACGAGCAGTACTTC. Translation gives CASSLEASIYEQYF.

This clone was picked up one time. V and J are TRBV6-5 and TRBJ2-1; D unresolved. Trimming left V 2 bases short and J 8 bases short, with 19 bases between. The CDR3 totals 16 residues. Germline V lookup: CDR1 MNHEY, CDR2 SVGAGI. The CDR3 loop reads CASSYDLIASPDEQFF. Here the CDR3 DNA reads TGTGCCAGCAGTTACGATTTGATAGCTAGTCCGGATGAGCAGTTCTTC.

V usage is TRBV9 and J usage is TRBJ1-5; D is unclear. CDR3 size: 16 residues. Germline loops: CDR1 SGDLS, CDR2 YYNGEE. V lost 4 bases to trimming and J lost 3 bases, with 17 bases between them. CDR3 loop: CASSQTAETYNQPQHF. As DNA, the CDR3 is TGTGCCAGCAGCCAAACCGCGGAGACTTACAATCAGCCCCAGCATTTT.

The J gene is TRBJ2-7, the V gene TRBV19, with unresolved D. Germline-derived CDR1 and CDR2 are LNHDA and SQIVND (reference sequence). V was cut by 6 bases and J by 0 bases, with 12 bases left in between. The CDR3 contains 14 residues. In DNA, the CDR3 is TGTGCCAGTAGGATATCCGGTAACTCCTACGAGCAGTACTTC. Its translation: CASRISGNSYEQYF.

The V gene is TRBV20-1, the J gene TRBJ1-4, with unresolved D. This CDR3 contains 10 residues. V lost 3 bases, J lost 8 bases, and 4 bases lay in between. The germline V gene has CDR1 DFQATT and CDR2 SNEGSKA (reference sequence). This chain's CDR3 is CSARTEKLFF. The CDR3 coding sequence is TGCAGTGCTAGGACCGAAAAACTGTTTTTT.

This clone was detected a few times. The chain combines TRBV10-3 with TRBJ2-1, with unresolved D. The CDR3 sequence is 14 residues long. V shed 1 base and J shed 5 bases, with 9 bases lying between them. CDR1 is ENHRY, CDR2 SYGVKD, per germline. This CDR3 reads CAISEWKGNNEQFF. As DNA, the CDR3 is TGTGCCATCAGTGAGTGGAAAGGTAACAATGAGCAGTTCTTC.

The chain links TRBV29-1 to TRBJ2-3; D might be TRBD1 or TRBD2, each matching 6 bases. This CDR3 comprises 16 residues. CDR1 is SQVTM and CDR2 is ANQGSEA in the germline V gene. V was shortened by 2 bases and J by 4 bases, with 19 bases between the two germline ends. The chain's CDR3 is CSVETGGAGGSDTQYF. The CDR3 DNA reads TGCAGCGTTGAAACCGGGGGCGCAGGAGGGTCAGATACGCAGTATTTT.

The V gene is TRBV18, the J gene TRBJ2-7; no definite D call. Germline CDR1 and CDR2: KGHSH and LQKENI. V lost 3 bases, J lost 0 bases, and 9 bases lay in between. The CDR3 contains 14 residues. The CDR3 coding sequence is TGTGCCAGCTCACCTAAGGCGAGCTCCTACGAGCAGTACTTC. Its translation is CASSPKASSYEQYF.

The chain has TRBV27 and TRBJ1-1; D perhaps matches TRBD1 (5 bases). CDR1 MNHEY and CDR2 SMNVEV come from the germline V gene (reference sequence). Between the trimmed V and J ends, which lost 0 bases and 7 bases, there was a span of 15 bases. This CDR3 has 15 amino acids. The CDR3 reads CASSLSYGTENEAFF. DNA for the CDR3: TGTGCCAGCAGTTTATCGTACGGGACGGAAAATGAAGCTTTCTTT.

V and J are TRBV15 and TRBJ2-1, with 7 bases fitting TRBD2. In germline, CDR1 is LNHNV, CDR2 YYDKDF (reference sequence). The V segment lost 5 bases and the J segment 8 bases; nucleotides outside the gene matches: 6. This CDR3 has 13 amino acids. The CDR3 spells CATSQAGRDEQFF. CDR3 bases: TGTGCCACCAGCCAAGCGGGGCGGGATGAGCAGTTCTTC.

The gene calls are TRBV9 and TRBJ1-1, with D possibly TRBD1 on 6 matching bases. The V gene lost 2 bases and the J gene lost 4 bases, with 12 bases spanning the gap. CDR1 and CDR2 (germline): SGDLS, YYNGEE. There are 14 residues in the CDR3. The CDR3 reads CASSVEQGGTEAFF. DNA of the CDR3: TGTGCCAGCAGCGTCGAACAGGGTGGCACTGAAGCTTTCTTT.

The chain is built from TRBV2 and TRBJ1-3, with 9 bases fitting TRBD1. The CDR3 extends over 17 amino acids. The junction had 10 bases not matched to a gene; V was cut back by 6 bases and J by 1 base. CDR1 is SNHLY, CDR2 FYNNEI, per germline. This CDR3 is CASSLVGQGRSGNTIYF. In DNA, the CDR3 is TGTGCCAGCAGCCTCGTGGGACAGGGTCGTTCTGGAAACACCATATATTTT.